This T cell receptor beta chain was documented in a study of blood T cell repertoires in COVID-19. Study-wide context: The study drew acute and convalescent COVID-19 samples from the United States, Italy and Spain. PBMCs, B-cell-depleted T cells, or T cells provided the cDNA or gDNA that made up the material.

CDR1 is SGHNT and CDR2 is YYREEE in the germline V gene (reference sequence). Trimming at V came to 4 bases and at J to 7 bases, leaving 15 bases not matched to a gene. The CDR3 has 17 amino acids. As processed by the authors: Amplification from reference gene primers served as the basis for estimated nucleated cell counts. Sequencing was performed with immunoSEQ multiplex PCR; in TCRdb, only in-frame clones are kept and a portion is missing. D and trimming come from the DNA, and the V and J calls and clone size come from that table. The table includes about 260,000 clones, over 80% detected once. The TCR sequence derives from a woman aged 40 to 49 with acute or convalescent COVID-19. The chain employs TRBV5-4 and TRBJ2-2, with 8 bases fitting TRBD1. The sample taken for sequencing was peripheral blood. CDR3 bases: TGTGCCAGCAGCCGGGGCGGGTCTCAGGGGGCGTTCGGGGAGCTGTTTTTT. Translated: CASSRGGSQGAFGELFF.